This T cell receptor (beta chain) appears in the sequencing data of a study of metastatic and nonmetastatic thyroid tumors (dated by TCRdb to the early 2020s). In terms of the full investigation: The researchers compared repertoires between peripheral blood samples and tumor or nodule tissue samples from patients with malignant or benign thyroid disease. Overall results and qualifications from the work: TCR beta diversity was reported as significantly higher in malignant tumors than in benign nodules, in both blood and tumor samples.

No treatment had been received by any patient before thyroid surgery. Using T-cell receptor beta sequencing, the study looked back at clinical samples from patients collected from the early 2010s to the late 2010s. Libraries were constructed by PCR. This sample was sequenced with an Illumina HiSeq 4000. High-throughput sequencing was used to profile the TCR beta-chain CDR3 region of each patient. Per the source publication's procedure: The researchers built a classifier to tell apart papillary thyroid cancer patients with distant metastasis, based on CDR3 differences among clinicopathological groups. The Shannon index was used to measure repertoire diversity, and the Morisita-Horn index was used to measure how similar tumor and blood repertoires were. TCRdb passed the public sequencing reads through fastp at Q25 and MiXCR, retaining productive beta sequences. TCRdb, rather than the study authors, made the V and J calls. Here the sample has tens of thousands of clones; less than 20% occur a single time. Together, the top ten hold approximately 9.9% of the sample.

This clone was detected many times. Its binding antigen is unknown. Per-nucleotide qualities are absent, and no much larger clonotype sits a single base away. CDR1 MNHNS and CDR2 SASEGT are derived from the germline V gene. V is cut by 6 bases and J by 5 bases, and the space between the germline ends is 14 bases. The CDR3 has 14 amino acids, counting the end cysteine and phenylalanine. The kept DNA is CDR3 alone, 42 bases in frame from the first base. The TCR originated in a female donor with papillary thyroid cancer or a benign thyroid nodule (not recorded which). Some clones in this sample may be carry-over from other donors' samples. Material: tumor tissue. Here the chain combines TRBV6-1 and TRBJ1-5, with TRBD1 tentatively as D gene (5 bases match). CDR3 loop: CASRRQSRYQPQHF. The bases are TGTGCCAGCAGGCGACAGAGCCGCTATCAGCCCCAGCATTTT.